The 20 T cell receptor beta chains given below trace back to one sample, sequenced in a study of T cell responses to AZD1222 COVID-19 vaccine (dated by TCRdb to the early 2020s). Interpreted using the paper, the time point label stands for: about 28 days (+/-7) after the second vaccine dose. Library preparation employed the immunoSEQ multiplex PCR assay. TCRdb carries this immuneACCESS record with in-frame sequences only. Its versions omit some clonotypes, under half of them owing to an unresolved V gene in the studies checked, with the rest unexplained. This sample comprises 130,000 or so clones, roughly 93% of them detected only once. The ten biggest clones cover less than 1.3% of the sample. The specimen was peripheral blood, collected 28 days after the second AZD1222 dose. The origin of the receptors is an adult who received the AZD1222 COVID-19 vaccine.

J is TRBJ2-3 and V is TRBV2, with D perhaps matching TRBD1 (5 bases). The CDR3 loop spans 13 amino acids. Germline CDR1 and CDR2: SNHLY and FYNNEI. The V gene lost 6 bases and the J gene lost 2 bases, with 9 bases spanning the gap. This chain's CDR3 is CASRPRVTDTQYF. CDR3 nucleotides: TGTGCCAGCAGGCCCAGGGTCACAGATACGCAGTATTTT.

V and J are TRBV28 and TRBJ2-2; maybe TRBD1 (7 bases). This CDR3 is built from 15 residues. V was trimmed by 5 bases and J by 12 bases, leaving 22 bases between them. From germline, CDR1 is MDHEN and CDR2 SYDVKM. The CDR3 DNA reads as TGTGCCAGCAGTGATGGAGGGGGCTGGCGGGGTAAGCTGTTTTTT. It codes for CASSDGGGWRGKLFF.

The rearrangement joins TRBV19 to TRBJ2-6; D may correspond to TRBD1 or TRBD2 (5 bases each). Per germline, CDR1 LNHDA and CDR2 SQIVND (reference sequence). V was cut by 5 bases and J by 4 bases, with 9 bases left in between. The CDR3 runs 14 residues. The CDR3 sequence: CASSEGSGANVLTF. In DNA, the CDR3 is TGTGCCAGTAGTGAGGGGTCGGGGGCCAACGTCCTGACTTTC.

The chain employs TRBV28 and TRBJ2-1; tentatively, D is TRBD1 (6 bases). Germline assignment: CDR1 MDHEN and CDR2 SYDVKM. This CDR3 contains 15 residues. Trimming took off 0 bases at V and 9 bases at J, with 15 bases between the two ends. As DNA, the CDR3 is TGTGCCAGCAGTTTATGGGGGCAGGGGTCGTGTGAGCAGTTCTTC. Protein: CASSLWGQGSCEQFF.

The chain carries TRBV6-5 and TRBJ1-2, with D possibly being TRBD1 (5 bases). The CDR3 sequence is 16 residues long. Germline V gene data show CDR1 as MNHEY and CDR2 as SVGAGI. The V gene lost 0 bases and the J gene lost 4 bases, with 15 bases spanning the gap. The CDR3 coding sequence is TGTGCCAGCAGTTACTCGAACCGACAGAACCTCTATGGCTACACCTTC. This gives the protein CASSYSNRQNLYGYTF.

The chain links TRBV2 to TRBJ2-3; tentatively, D is TRBD2 (5 bases). This CDR3 has 14 residues. The V end was cut by 6 bases, the J end by 0 bases, with 10 bases between. Germline V CDR1 and CDR2: SNHLY, FYNNEI. CDR3 amino acids: CASSREGSTDTQYF. The CDR3 coding sequence is TGTGCCAGCAGCCGTGAGGGTAGCACAGATACGCAGTATTTT.

In its sample, this clone ranks as medium-sized. The chain combines TRBV9 with TRBJ2-7; perhaps TRBD2 as D (6 bases). Germline V gene sequence: CDR1 SGDLS, CDR2 YYNGEE. CDR3 size: 17 residues. V was trimmed by 0 bases and J by 1 base, leaving 17 bases between them. CDR3 bases: TGTGCCAGCAGCGTAGTTGGTTCGGGACGGGGGTCCTACGAGCAGTACTTC. This codes for CASSVVGSGRGSYEQYF.

The gene calls are TRBV7-9 and TRBJ1-5; 7 bases fit TRBD1. CDR1 is SEHNR, CDR2 FQNEAQ, per germline (reference sequence). Losses at the gene ends were 0 bases for V and 4 bases for J; bases not matched to a gene: 3. The CDR3 contains 15 residues. The CDR3 DNA follows: TGTGCCAGCAGCTTAGCAGGGACAGATAATCAGCCCCAGCATTTT. Translating gives CASSLAGTDNQPQHF.

The J gene is TRBJ1-2, the V gene TRBV6-1; the D is unclear. The germline V gene encodes CDR1 MNHNS and CDR2 SASEGT. Trimming pared 2 bases from V and 7 bases from J, leaving 17 bases between. This CDR3 is 15 amino acids long. The CDR3 loop reads CASSEFYDGAGGYTF. The CDR3 DNA follows: TGTGCCAGCAGTGAATTCTATGACGGAGCGGGTGGCTACACCTTC.

This sequence joins TRBV27 and TRBJ2-2, with D possibly TRBD2 on 6 matching bases. This CDR3 is 15 amino acids long. The V gene's germline CDR1 is MNHEY and CDR2 SMNVEV (reference sequence). Deletions cut 6 bases from V and 5 bases from J, with 16 bases between. The CDR3 loop reads CASRPPWDFTGELFF. The CDR3 DNA sequence: TGTGCCAGCAGGCCACCTTGGGACTTTACCGGGGAGCTGTTTTTT.

CDR3 loop: CASLNTGGPNYGYTF. CDR3 coding DNA: TGTGCCAGTTTGAATACAGGGGGCCCTAACTATGGCTACACCTTC. V is TRBV19 and J is TRBJ1-2; TRBD1 aligns across 9 bases. This CDR3 contains 15 residues. Germline trimming cut 8 bases from V and 0 bases from J; bases unmatched to any gene: 7. The V gene's germline CDR1 is LNHDA and CDR2 SQIVND (reference sequence).

This chain's CDR3 is CASTIRGGSYNEQFF. In nucleotides, the CDR3 is TGTGCCAGTACCATCAGGGGAGGTTCCTACAATGAGCAGTTCTTC. The chain couples TRBV19 to TRBJ2-1; either TRBD1 or TRBD2 may fit D (6 bases each). The V gene's germline CDR1 is LNHDA and CDR2 SQIVND (reference sequence). There are 15 residues in the CDR3. The V end lost 7 bases, the J end lost 1 base, and 14 bases lay between the germline ends.

This rearrangement joins TRBV4-2 to TRBJ1-4, with 8 bases that match TRBD1. The V gene end was trimmed by 1 base and the J gene end by 5 bases; junction bases not matched to a gene: 6. CDR1 and CDR2 from the germline V gene are LGHNA and YNFKEQ. This CDR3 comprises 16 residues. CDR3 in DNA: TGTGCCAGCAGCCAAGGGGGAAACAGGGGGAATGAAAAACTGTTTTTT. Protein product: CASSQGGNRGNEKLFF.

The V gene is TRBV6-2 or TRBV6-3, the J gene TRBJ2-7, with a tentative D call TRBD1 (7 bases). CDR3 length equals 16 residues. From germline, CDR1 is MNHEY and CDR2 SVGEGT. Trimming removed 5 bases at V and 5 bases at J, with 22 bases between. The CDR3 protein is CASSTLGGGNSNEQYF. The CDR3 DNA follows: TGTGCCAGCAGTACCCTCGGAGGGGGCAATAGCAACGAGCAGTACTTC.

The chain links TRBV11-2 to TRBJ1-1, with D unclear. CDR1 SGHAT and CDR2 FQNNGV come from the germline V gene. This CDR3 is built from 13 residues. With 1 base removed from V and 1 base from J, the gap between germline ends came to 4 bases. CDR3 in DNA: TGTGCCAGCAGCTTAGCGAGGAACACTGAAGCTTTCTTT. Protein: CASSLARNTEAFF.

V is TRBV19 and J is TRBJ2-5; D is perhaps TRBD1 or TRBD2 (5 bases each). V lost 1 base, J lost 3 bases, and 12 bases lay in between. Germline V CDR1 and CDR2: LNHDA, SQIVND (reference sequence). This CDR3 contains 15 residues. CDR3 coding DNA: TGTGCCAGTAGTATAGTAGGGACGGATAAAGAGACCCAGTACTTC. Translating gives CASSIVGTDKETQYF.

The chain employs TRBV20-1 and TRBJ2-1; D may correspond to TRBD1 or TRBD2 (6 bases each). The V end lost 4 bases, the J end lost 12 bases, and 13 bases lay between the germline ends. Germline CDR1 is DFQATT and CDR2 is SNEGSKA (reference sequence). CDR3 length: 11 amino acids. CDR3 protein: CSAIRGTWQFF. The CDR3, as DNA: TGCAGTGCTATACGGGGGACATGGCAGTTCTTC.

The chain uses TRBV2 and TRBJ2-4; maybe TRBD1 (7 bases). V gave up 8 bases and J gave up 8 bases, with 19 bases separating them. Germline V lookup: CDR1 SNHLY, CDR2 FYNNEI. This CDR3 has 14 amino acids. The CDR3 region is CASGGRQGRDIQYF. The DNA for the CDR3 is TGTGCCAGCGGGGGGAGACAGGGCCGAGACATTCAGTACTTC. The entire variable domain, with the rest obtained from reference TRBV2 and TRBJ2-4, is as follows: EPEVTQTPSHQVTQMGQEVILRCVPISNHLYFYWYRQILGQKVEFLVSFYNNEISEKSEIFDDQFSVERPDGSNFTLKIRSTKLEDSAMYFCASGGRQGRDIQYFGAGTRLSVL.

CDR3 residues: CASSPGQGYNEQFF. The CDR3 DNA reads TGCGCCAGCAGCCCGGGACAGGGTTACAATGAGCAGTTCTTC. The genes are TRBV5-1 and TRBJ2-1; 9 bases map to TRBD1. With V trimmed by 4 bases and J by 4 bases, 3 bases remained unmatched. The CDR3 totals 14 residues. Germline lookup yields CDR1 SGHRS and CDR2 YFSETQ. Using reference TRBV5-1 and TRBJ2-1 for the parts outside the CDR3, the full variable domain is KAGVTQTPRYLIKTRGQQVTLSCSPISGHRSVSWYQQTPGQGLQFLFEYFSETQRNKGNFPGRFSGRQFSNSRSEMNVSTLELGDSALYLCASSPGQGYNEQFFGPGTRLTVL.

This clone was found once. This rearrangement joins TRBV27 to TRBJ2-1; D possibly corresponds to TRBD1 (6 bases). Trimming removed 5 bases at V and 3 bases at J, with 17 bases between. The CDR3 has 16 amino acids. Germline CDR1 MNHEY, CDR2 SMNVEV (reference sequence). As DNA, the CDR3 is TGTGCCAGCAGTCCGAGACAGGTAAACATCTACAATGAGCAGTTCTTC. It encodes CASSPRQVNIYNEQFF.